This T cell receptor beta chain was recovered during a study of blood T cell repertoires in COVID-19. Background on the study: The cDNA or gDNA used as material had been derived from T cells, B-cell-depleted T cells, or PBMCs.

The CDR3 is made up of 16 amino acids. In germline, CDR1 is SGHVS, CDR2 FNYEAQ. V dropped 5 bases and J dropped 2 bases, with 16 bases sitting between them. The assay was immunoSEQ multiplex PCR, and TCRdb's table has in-frame clones only and misses some. The data contain 140,000 to 150,000 clones, around 90% of them singletons. The sequence derives from a man aged 65 to 79 with acute or convalescent COVID-19. The sample was peripheral blood. The chain has TRBV7-6 and TRBJ2-1; perhaps TRBD1 as D (5 bases). The CDR3: CASSTPDRATYNEQFF. CDR3 bases: TGTGCCAGCAGCACCCCAGACAGAGCTACCTACAATGAGCAGTTCTTC.